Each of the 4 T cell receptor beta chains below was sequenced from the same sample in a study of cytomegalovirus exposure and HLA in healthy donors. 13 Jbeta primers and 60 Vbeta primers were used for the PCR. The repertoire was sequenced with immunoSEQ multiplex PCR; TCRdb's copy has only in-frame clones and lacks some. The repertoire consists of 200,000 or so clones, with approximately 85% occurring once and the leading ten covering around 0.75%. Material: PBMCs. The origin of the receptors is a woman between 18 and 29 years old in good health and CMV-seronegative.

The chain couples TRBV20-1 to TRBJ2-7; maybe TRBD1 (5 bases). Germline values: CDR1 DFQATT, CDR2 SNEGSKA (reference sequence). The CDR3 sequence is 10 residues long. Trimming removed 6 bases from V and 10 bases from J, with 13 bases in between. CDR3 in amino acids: CSASLRDQYF. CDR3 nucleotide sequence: TGCAGTGCCTCCCTCAGGGATCAGTACTTC.

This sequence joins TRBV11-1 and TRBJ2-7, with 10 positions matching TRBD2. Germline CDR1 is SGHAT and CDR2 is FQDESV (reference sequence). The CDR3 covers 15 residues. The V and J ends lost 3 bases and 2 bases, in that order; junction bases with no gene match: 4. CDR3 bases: TGTGCCAGCAGCTTTCTAGCGGGAGTCCCCTACGAGCAGTACTTC. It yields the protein CASSFLAGVPYEQYF.

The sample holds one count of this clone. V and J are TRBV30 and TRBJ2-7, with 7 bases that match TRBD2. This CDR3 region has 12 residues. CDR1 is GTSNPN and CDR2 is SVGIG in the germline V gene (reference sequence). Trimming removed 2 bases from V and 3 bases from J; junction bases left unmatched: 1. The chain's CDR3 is CAWSRTSYEQYF. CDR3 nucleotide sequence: TGTGCCTGGAGTAGGACTAGCTACGAGCAGTACTTC. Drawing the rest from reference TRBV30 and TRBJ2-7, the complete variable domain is SQTIHQWPATLVQPVGSPLSLECTVEGTSNPNLYWYRQAAGRGLQLLFYSVGIGQISSEVPQNLSASRPQDRQFILSSKKLLLSDSGFYLCAWSRTSYEQYFGPGTRLTVT.

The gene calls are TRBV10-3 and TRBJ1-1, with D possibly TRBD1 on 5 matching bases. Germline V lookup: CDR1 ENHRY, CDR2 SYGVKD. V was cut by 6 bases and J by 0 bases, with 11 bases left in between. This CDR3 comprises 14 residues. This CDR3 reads CAISQGDLNTEAFF. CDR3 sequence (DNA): TGTGCCATCAGCCAAGGGGACTTGAACACTGAAGCTTTCTTT.